Listed here are 27 T cell receptor beta chains from one sample, sequenced in a study of blood T cell repertoires in COVID-19. The data were produced by immunoSEQ multiplex PCR, yet TCRdb's version contains in-frame clones alone and is incomplete. Counted here are fewer than 200,000 clones, 85% to 90% occurring once; the ten biggest clones make up less than 25%. Sequenced sample: peripheral blood. The source of these receptors is a man between 70 and 80 years old with active or convalescent COVID-19.

This clone was counted a single time. J is TRBJ2-2 and V is TRBV19; no reliable D call. CDR1 and CDR2 from the germline V gene are LNHDA and SQIVND (reference sequence). Trimming took off 5 bases at V and 0 bases at J, with 4 bases between the two ends. CDR3 length: 13 amino acids. The CDR3 DNA reads as TGTGCCAGTAGTCAAACGAACACCGGGGAGCTGTTTTTT. Its translation: CASSQTNTGELFF.

The chain employs TRBV4-3 and TRBJ2-3; the match to TRBD1 covers 9 bases. The CDR3 extends over 16 amino acids. Germline-derived CDR1 and CDR2 are LGHNA and YSLEER. The trim removed 0 bases at V and 4 bases at J, leaving 5 bases unmatched. CDR3 sequence (DNA): TGCGCCAGCAGCCAAGAACAGGGGGCCGGGGCAGATACGCAGTATTTT. Its protein product is CASSQEQGAGADTQYF.

The chain recombines TRBV10-3 with TRBJ1-5, with D tentatively TRBD1 (5 bases). There are 15 residues in the CDR3. V gave up 5 bases and J gave up 1 base, with 12 bases separating them. Germline lookup yields CDR1 ENHRY and CDR2 SYGVKD. CDR3 in DNA: TGTGCCATCAGTACCCGGGGGGAAAGCAATCAGCCCCAGCATTTT. The encoded protein is CAISTRGESNQPQHF.

The gene calls are TRBV9 and TRBJ2-2; 12 nucleotides match TRBD2. The CDR3 consists of 17 residues. In germline, CDR1 is SGDLS, CDR2 YYNGEE. With 0 bases clipped from V and 5 bases from J, the junction kept 5 bases outside the gene matches. CDR3 loop: CASSVASGRGGTGELFF. In DNA, the CDR3 is TGTGCCAGCAGCGTAGCTAGCGGGAGGGGTGGTACCGGGGAGCTGTTTTTT.

The chain is built from TRBV5-1 and TRBJ1-4; D is possibly TRBD1 (5 bases). V was trimmed by 2 bases and J by 7 bases, leaving 15 bases between them. The CDR3 is made up of 15 amino acids. Germline-derived CDR1 and CDR2 are SGHRS and YFSETQ. Written as DNA, the CDR3 is TGCGCCAGCAGCTTTCAGGGAACCTTGGGTGAAAAACTGTTTTTT. The encoded protein is CASSFQGTLGEKLFF.

This clone was picked up one time. The chain couples TRBV2 to TRBJ1-4; D is unresolved. The CDR3 runs 14 residues. The V end was cut by 11 bases, the J end by 0 bases, with 13 bases between. Germline V gene lookup returns CDR1 SNHLY and CDR2 FYNNEI. CDR3 bases: TGTGCCGGGAGAAACCCCACAACTAATGAAAAACTGTTTTTT. Its translation is CAGRNPTTNEKLFF.

V and J are TRBV19 and TRBJ1-5, with D hard to call. The CDR3 extends over 14 amino acids. The V end was cut by 6 bases, the J end by 0 bases, with 9 bases between. The V gene's germline CDR1 is LNHDA and CDR2 SQIVND (reference sequence). DNA for the CDR3: TGTGCCAGTAGCGGAGTGAATAGCAATCAGCCCCAGCATTTT. Encoded protein: CASSGVNSNQPQHF.

The chain employs TRBV5-8 and TRBJ1-2; D may be TRBD1 (5 bases). V lost 5 bases and J 7 bases, leaving 18 bases between the germline ends. In germline, CDR1 is SGHTS, CDR2 YDEGEE. There are 14 residues in the CDR3. This CDR3 reads CASRFDSGVAGYTF. DNA for the CDR3: TGTGCCAGCAGATTTGACAGTGGAGTGGCTGGCTACACCTTC. Full variable domain (rest looked up from reference TRBV5-8 and TRBJ1-2): EAGVTQSPTHLIKTRGQQATLRCSPISGHTSVYWYQQALGLGLQFLLWYDEGEERNRGNFPPRFSGRQFPNYSSELNVNALELEDSALYLCASRFDSGVAGYTFGSGTRLTVV.

This clone is a singleton in its sample. Different DNA sequences within this sample yield the same CDR3. This chain connects TRBV7-2 to TRBJ1-3; 8 nucleotides match TRBD1. The V segment lost 4 bases and the J segment 2 bases; nucleotides outside the gene matches: 1. The CDR3 sequence is 14 residues long. CDR1 and CDR2 (germline): SGHTA, FQGNSA. The CDR3: CASSSQGAGNTIYF. In DNA form, the CDR3 reads TGTGCCAGCAGCTCACAGGGGGCTGGAAACACCATATATTTT.

The chain combines TRBV7-9 with TRBJ1-6, with 7 nucleotides matching TRBD1. The CDR3 runs to 14 residues. The V gene end was trimmed by 1 base and the J gene end by 9 bases; junction bases not matched to a gene: 3. Germline CDR1 and CDR2: SEHNR and FQNEAQ (reference sequence). The DNA of the CDR3 is TGTGCCAGCAGCTTAGTACAGGGGATTTCACCCCTCCACTTT. Amino acids: CASSLVQGISPLHF.

The CDR3 region is CASSIAGGLNTEAFF. The CDR3 DNA follows: TGTGCCAGTAGTATAGCAGGGGGCTTGAACACTGAAGCTTTCTTT. V usage is TRBV19 and J usage is TRBJ1-1, with 8 bases matching TRBD1. The CDR3 extends over 15 amino acids. CDR1 and CDR2 (germline): LNHDA, SQIVND (reference sequence). After removal of 1 base from V and 0 bases from J, the junction contained 1 base not matched to a gene.

This clone was counted between two and nine times. The chain combines TRBV27 with TRBJ1-2, with D uncertain. Germline V gene sequence: CDR1 MNHEY, CDR2 SMNVEV (reference sequence). V was trimmed by 5 bases and J by 2 bases, leaving 15 bases between them. CDR3 length: 15 residues. CDR3 amino acids: CASSPTPEGNYGYTF. The CDR3 region has the DNA TGTGCCAGCAGTCCCACACCGGAGGGAAACTATGGCTACACCTTC.

This CDR3 reads CASSSWTGGITEAFF. The CDR3 DNA is TGCGCCAGCAGCTCTTGGACAGGGGGTATCACTGAAGCTTTCTTT. The chain uses TRBV5-1 and TRBJ1-1; 10 nucleotides align to TRBD1. J lost 4 bases, V lost 3 bases, and 6 bases had no gene match. Germline V gene lookup returns CDR1 SGHRS and CDR2 YFSETQ. This CDR3 has 15 residues.

The CDR3 loop is CASSRGPTIPLHF. The CDR3 DNA sequence: TGTGCCAGCAGCCGAGGACCGACTATACCCCTCCACTTT. The chain recombines TRBV9 with TRBJ1-6; D is uncertain. This CDR3 region has 13 residues. The germline V gene encodes CDR1 SGDLS and CDR2 YYNGEE. The V end was cut by 4 bases, the J end by 12 bases, with 14 bases between. The full variable domain, with the rest looked up from reference TRBV9 and TRBJ1-6, is DSGVTQTPKHLITATGQRVTLRCSPRSGDLSVYWYQQSLDQGLQFLIQYYNGEERAKGNILERFSAQQFPDLHSELNLSSLELGDSALYFCASSRGPTIPLHFGNGTRLTVT.

V and J are TRBV9 and TRBJ2-5, with D tentatively TRBD1 (6 bases). Looked up from germline, CDR1 is SGDLS and CDR2 is YYNGEE. This CDR3 has 16 amino acids. The V end was cut by 4 bases, the J end by 5 bases, with 21 bases between. The CDR3 DNA follows: TGTGCCAGCAGCCCAGGATTCCGGGACACTGGGGAGACCCAGTACTTC. Protein sequence: CASSPGFRDTGETQYF.

The chain links TRBV12-3 or TRBV12-4 to TRBJ2-7; no clear D. The CDR3 is 12 amino acids. With 2 bases removed from V and 4 bases from J, the gap between germline ends came to 6 bases. The CDR3 loop reads CASSLLRYEQYF. DNA of the CDR3: TGTGCCAGCAGTTTACTCAGATACGAGCAGTACTTC.

The gene calls are TRBV12-3 or TRBV12-4 and TRBJ1-2; D not certain. Trimming shortened V by 2 bases and J by 9 bases, and 10 bases separated the two germline ends. The CDR3 runs 12 residues. In DNA form, the CDR3 reads TGTGCCAGCAGTTTAATGCGAAACCGCTACACCTTC. Translation gives CASSLMRNRYTF.

The chain uses TRBV28 and TRBJ1-3; D unclear. Germline CDR1 and CDR2: MDHEN and SYDVKM. V shed 3 bases and J shed 2 bases, with 11 bases lying between them. This CDR3 is 15 amino acids long. The CDR3 loop is CASSLRGGAGNTIYF. The CDR3 DNA reads TGTGCCAGCAGTTTGCGGGGTGGCGCTGGAAACACCATATATTTT.

The J gene is TRBJ1-2, the V gene TRBV30, with 9 bases that match TRBD1. The length of the CDR3 is 13 residues. Trimming cost V 5 bases and J 7 bases; bases outside gene matches: 8. Germline-derived CDR1 and CDR2 are GTSNPN and SVGIG (reference sequence). CDR3 loop: CAWSTGGALGYTF. The CDR3 DNA sequence: TGTGCCTGGTCAACAGGGGGCGCTCTTGGCTACACCTTC.

The J gene is TRBJ1-2, the V gene TRBV18; 9 nucleotides line up with TRBD1. The CDR3 spans 14 residues. Germline V gene data show CDR1 as KGHSH and CDR2 as LQKENI. V lost 8 bases and J lost 3; bases outside the gene matches: 7. The CDR3 region has the DNA TGTGCCAGCAGAACCGACAGGGGGGACTATGGCTACACCTTC. It codes for CASRTDRGDYGYTF.

V gene TRBV28 combines with J gene TRBJ1-1; possibly TRBD1 for D (5 bases). Germline-derived CDR1 and CDR2 are MDHEN and SYDVKM. The CDR3 has 13 amino acids. Trimming left V 5 bases short and J 4 bases short, with 11 bases between. The CDR3 nucleotides are TGTGCCAGCAGTAGGGGTTTCGCCACTGAAGCTTTCTTT. Translated, it gives CASSRGFATEAFF.

This clone was counted only a few times. The chain employs TRBV19 and TRBJ1-3; a possible D gene is TRBD1 (6 bases). The V gene's germline CDR1 is LNHDA and CDR2 SQIVND (reference sequence). This CDR3 is 15 amino acids long. V lost 8 bases to trimming and J lost 4 bases, with 18 bases between them. Here the CDR3 DNA reads TGTGCCAGTCGCCTCGGGACACTCACGGGAAACACCATATATTTT. This translates into CASRLGTLTGNTIYF.

The rearrangement joins TRBV5-1 to TRBJ1-2; a weak D match, TRBD1 (5 bases). Germline V gives CDR1 SGHRS, CDR2 YFSETQ. The CDR3 is 13 amino acids. Trimming stripped 4 bases from V and 8 bases from J, with 15 bases between. CDR3 amino acids: CASSPVRDVGYTF. CDR3 nucleotides: TGCGCCAGCAGCCCCGTCAGGGATGTCGGCTACACCTTC.

The CDR3 sequence: CASGSASYEQYF. CDR3 nucleotides: TGTGCCAGTGGTAGCGCGTCCTACGAGCAGTACTTC. The chain joins TRBV28 to TRBJ2-7; TRBD2 might be the D (5 bases). The CDR3 is 12 amino acids. Trimming stripped 9 bases from V and 1 base from J, with 10 bases between. Per germline, CDR1 MDHEN and CDR2 SYDVKM.

V is TRBV7-6 and J is TRBJ2-1; possible D gene TRBD1, 7 bases. V was trimmed by 8 bases and J by 6 bases, leaving 17 bases between them. This CDR3 is 14 amino acids long. CDR1 is SGHVS and CDR2 is FNYEAQ in the germline V gene. CDR3 sequence: CASGRGASGNEQFF. DNA for the CDR3: TGTGCCAGCGGCAGGGGGGCCTCAGGCAATGAGCAGTTCTTC.

The rearrangement joins TRBV27 to TRBJ1-2; 10 positions agree with TRBD1. The CDR3 is 16 residues long. Germline V gives CDR1 MNHEY, CDR2 SMNVEV (reference sequence). V lost 0 bases to trimming and J lost 7 bases; unmatched junction nucleotides: 8. The CDR3 DNA follows: TGTGCCAGCAGTTTATCGAGGTCGGGACAGGGGTTTGGCTACACCTTC. Residues: CASSLSRSGQGFGYTF.

V usage is TRBV7-2 and J usage is TRBJ1-5; no definite D call. V lost 1 base and J lost 4, with 14 bases in between. This CDR3 has 16 amino acids. Germline V gene sequence: CDR1 SGHTA, CDR2 FQGNSA. The CDR3 is CASSLVGGLTNQPQHF. CDR3 coding DNA: TGTGCCAGCAGCTTAGTTGGAGGGCTCACTAATCAGCCCCAGCATTTT.